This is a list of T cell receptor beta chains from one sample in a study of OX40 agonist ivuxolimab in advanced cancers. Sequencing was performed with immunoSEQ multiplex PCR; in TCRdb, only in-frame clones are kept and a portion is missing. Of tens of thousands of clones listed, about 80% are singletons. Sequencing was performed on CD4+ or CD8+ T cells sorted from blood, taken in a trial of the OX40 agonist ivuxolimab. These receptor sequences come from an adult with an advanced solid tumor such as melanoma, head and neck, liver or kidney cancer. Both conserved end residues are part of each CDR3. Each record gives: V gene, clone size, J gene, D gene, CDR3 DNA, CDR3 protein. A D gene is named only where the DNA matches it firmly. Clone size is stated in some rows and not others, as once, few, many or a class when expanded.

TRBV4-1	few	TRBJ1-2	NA	TGCGCCAGCAGCCAGGATGAGGCCTTGGGAGGCTACACCTTC	CASSQDEALGGYTF
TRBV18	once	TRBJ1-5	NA	TGTGCCAGCTCACCCGGGACCGGAAATCAGCCCCAGCATTTT	CASSPGTGNQPQHF
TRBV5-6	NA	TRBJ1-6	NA	TGTGCCAGCAGTTATTTAGTCAATTCACCCCTCCACTTT	CASSYLVNSPLHF
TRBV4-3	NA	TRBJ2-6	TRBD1	TGCGCCAGCAGCCGGTCGGGACAGGGAAGCTCTGGGGCCAACGTCCTGACTTTC	CASSRSGQGSSGANVLTF
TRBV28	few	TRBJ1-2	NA	TGTGCCAGCAGTACTAATAGGCTTGCTAACTATGGCTACACCTTC	CASSTNRLANYGYTF
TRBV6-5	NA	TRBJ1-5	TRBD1	TGTGCCAGCAGGGCCGGGACAGGGGGACGGCCCCAGCATTTT	CASRAGTGGRPQHF
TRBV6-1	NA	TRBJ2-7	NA	TGTGCCAGCAGTGAAGCGGGGGCCAGCTACTACGAGCAGTACTTC	CASSEAGASYYEQYF
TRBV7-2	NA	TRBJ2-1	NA	TGTGCCAGCAGCTTAGTAGGGGGTGACAATGAGCAGTTCTTC	CASSLVGGDNEQFF
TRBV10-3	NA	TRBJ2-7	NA	TGTGCCATCAGTGCAGGGGGGGGTCCCTACGAGCAGTACTTC	CAISAGGGPYEQYF
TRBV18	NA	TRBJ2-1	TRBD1	TGTGCCAGCTCACCCGACAGGGACAATGAGCAGTTCTTC	CASSPDRDNEQFF
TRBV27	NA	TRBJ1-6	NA	TGTGCCAGCAGGATCTCCTATAATTCACCCCTCCACTTT	CASRISYNSPLHF
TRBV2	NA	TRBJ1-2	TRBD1	TGTGCCAACCGGGACAGTGGAAGTGGCTACACCTTC	CANRDSGSGYTF
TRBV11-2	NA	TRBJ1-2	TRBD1	TGTGCCAGCAGCTTAGATCCGGGACAGGGGACTAACTATGGCTACACCTTC	CASSLDPGQGTNYGYTF
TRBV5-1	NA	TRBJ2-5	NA	TGCGCCAGCACCCCGATCCCTACTTACCAAGAGACCCAGTACTTC	CASTPIPTYQETQYF
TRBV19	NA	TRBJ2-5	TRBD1	TGTGCCACCAAGGACAGGGCACGAGAGACCCAGTACTTC	CATKDRARETQYF
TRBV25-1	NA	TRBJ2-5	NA	TGTGCCAGCAGCCTTACTAGAGAGACCCAGTACTTC	CASSLTRETQYF
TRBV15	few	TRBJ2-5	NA	TGTGCCACCAGCAGGAATCTCGGGACGCCCCAAGAGACCCAGTACTTC	CATSRNLGTPQETQYF
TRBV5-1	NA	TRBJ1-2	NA	TGCGCCAGCAGCTTTGAGGGGGACTATGGCTACACCTTC	CASSFEGDYGYTF
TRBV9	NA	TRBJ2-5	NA	TGTGCCACCTCCGGAGAGACCCAGTACTTC	CATSGETQYF
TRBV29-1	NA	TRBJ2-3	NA	TGCAGCTCCCGAGGGAGGACAGTATATACGCAGTATTTT	CSSRGRTVYTQYF
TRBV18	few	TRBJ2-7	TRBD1	TGTGCCAGCTCACCCCGGACAGGATCGGACAACGAGCAGTACTTC	CASSPRTGSDNEQYF
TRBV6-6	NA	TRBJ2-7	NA	TGTGCCAGCAAGAACGGGGCCGCCTACGAGCAGTACTTC	CASKNGAAYEQYF
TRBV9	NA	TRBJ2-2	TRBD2	TGTGCCAGCAGCGCCGGGACTAGTCGGGGCGGGGAGCTGTTTTTT	CASSAGTSRGGELFF
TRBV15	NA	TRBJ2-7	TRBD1	TGTGCCACCAGCAGAGACTCGGACAGGGGTCTGACGCAGTACTTC	CATSRDSDRGLTQYF
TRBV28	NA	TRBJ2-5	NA	TGTGCCAGCAGTTTATTAGCAGTCCAAGAGACCCAGTACTTC	CASSLLAVQETQYF
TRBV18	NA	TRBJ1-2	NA	TGTGCCAGCTCTCGATCCGGAGAGAGGGGTGGCTACACCTTC	CASSRSGERGGYTF
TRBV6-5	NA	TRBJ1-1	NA	TGTGCCAGCAGTTACGGACAATGGGATACTGAAGCTTTCTTT	CASSYGQWDTEAFF
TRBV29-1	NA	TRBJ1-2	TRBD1	TGCAGCGTTGAAGATCGTGGACAGGGGGCAAGTTATGGCTACACCTTC	CSVEDRGQGASYGYTF
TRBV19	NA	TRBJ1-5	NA	TGTGCCAGTAGTATAGGCCCAGGGTTAGTCCAGCCCCAGCATTTT	CASSIGPGLVQPQHF
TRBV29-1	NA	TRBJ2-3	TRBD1	TGCAGCGTCCCGGACAGGGGACTCACAGATACGCAGTATTTT	CSVPDRGLTDTQYF
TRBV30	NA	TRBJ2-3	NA	TGTGCCTGGAGTGTACATCGAGCTATAGGGGATACGCAGTATTTT	CAWSVHRAIGDTQYF
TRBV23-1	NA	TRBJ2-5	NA	TGCGCCAGCAGTCCCCCCGTGGGAGACCAAGAGACCCAGTACTTC	CASSPPVGDQETQYF
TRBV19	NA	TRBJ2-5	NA	TGTGCCAGTAGTTCGGCTCTAGGAGAGACCCAGTACTTC	CASSSALGETQYF
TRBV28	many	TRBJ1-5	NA	TGTGCCAGCAGCCTAGAACAGCCCCAGCATTTT	CASSLEQPQHF
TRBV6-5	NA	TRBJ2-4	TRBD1	TGTGCCAGCAGTTTTGGGACAGGGGGCAAAAACATTCAGTACTTC	CASSFGTGGKNIQYF
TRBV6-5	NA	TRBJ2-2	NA	TGTGCCAGCAGTTACAGGGTTTCGGGGGAGCTGTTTTTT	CASSYRVSGELFF
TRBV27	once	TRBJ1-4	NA	TGTGCCAGCAGGCCCGCGGGGTTTAATGAAAAACTGTTTTTT	CASRPAGFNEKLFF
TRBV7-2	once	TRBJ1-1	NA	TGTGCCAGCAGCTCCGCAGTAAACACTGAAGCTTTCTTT	CASSSAVNTEAFF
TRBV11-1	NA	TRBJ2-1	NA	TGTGTCGGCACCCCGGGGCAAATGGGGAGTGAGCAGTTCTTC	CVGTPGQMGSEQFF
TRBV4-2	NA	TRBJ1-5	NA	TGTGCCAGCAGCCAAGATGAGGGACCAAATCAGCCCCAGCATTTT	CASSQDEGPNQPQHF